The text below deals with one T cell receptor (beta chain). This sample is part of a study of T cell changes during pregnancy in multiple sclerosis. Repertoires were generated with immunoSEQ multiplex PCR, while TCRdb's copy carries only in-frame clones and drops some. The sample consists of about 40,000 clones, approximately 90% of them appearing once. From germline, CDR1 is SGHTA and CDR2 FQGTGA. Trimming cost V 2 bases and J 5 bases; bases outside gene matches: 1. The length of the CDR3 is 13 residues. The clonotype originates from a female donor with multiple sclerosis, enrolled in a pregnancy study. The input for sequencing was CD4+ T cells from peripheral blood mononuclear cells, taken in the third trimester of pregnancy. The chain is built from TRBV7-3 and TRBJ2-3; 7 bases are a match to TRBD2. The CDR3 reads CASSLGGEDTQYF. DNA for the CDR3: TGTGCCAGCAGCTTAGGGGGGGAAGATACGCAGTATTTT.